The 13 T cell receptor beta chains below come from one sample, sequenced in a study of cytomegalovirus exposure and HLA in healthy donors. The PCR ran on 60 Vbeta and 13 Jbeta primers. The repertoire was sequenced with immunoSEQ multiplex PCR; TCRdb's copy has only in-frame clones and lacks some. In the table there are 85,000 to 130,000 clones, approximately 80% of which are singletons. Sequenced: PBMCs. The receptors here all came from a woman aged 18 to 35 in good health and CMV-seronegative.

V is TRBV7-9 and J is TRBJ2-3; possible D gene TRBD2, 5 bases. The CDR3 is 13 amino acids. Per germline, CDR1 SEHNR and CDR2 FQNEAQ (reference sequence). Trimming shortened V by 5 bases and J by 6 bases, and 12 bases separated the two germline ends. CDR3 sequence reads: CASSASLGDTQYF. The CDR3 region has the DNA TGTGCCAGCAGCGCTAGCTTGGGGGATACGCAGTATTTT.

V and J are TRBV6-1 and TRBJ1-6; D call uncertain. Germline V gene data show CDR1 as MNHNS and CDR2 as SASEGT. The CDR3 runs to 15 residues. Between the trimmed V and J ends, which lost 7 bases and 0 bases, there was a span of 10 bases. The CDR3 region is CASTSTDSYNSPLHF. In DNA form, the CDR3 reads TGTGCCAGCACTTCAACAGACTCCTATAATTCACCCCTCCACTTT.

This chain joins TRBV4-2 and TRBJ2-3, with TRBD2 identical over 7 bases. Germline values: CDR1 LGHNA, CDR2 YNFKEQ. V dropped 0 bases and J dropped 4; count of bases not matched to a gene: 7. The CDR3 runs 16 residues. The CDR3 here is CASSQDSGGSSDTQYF. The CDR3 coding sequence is TGTGCCAGCAGCCAAGATTCTGGCGGGAGCTCAGATACGCAGTATTTT.

In nucleotides, the CDR3 is TGTGCCAGCAGATCAGGACTAGCGGGCGCGGGAGGGGAGCTGTTTTTT. As protein: CASRSGLAGAGGELFF. The chain couples TRBV28 to TRBJ2-2; TRBD2 matches at 11 bases. This CDR3 is built from 16 residues. After removal of 6 bases from V and 8 bases from J, the junction contained 11 bases not matched to a gene. In germline, CDR1 is MDHEN, CDR2 SYDVKM. Complete variable domain (other parts from reference TRBV28 and TRBJ2-2): DVKVTQSSRYLVKRTGEKVFLECVQDMDHENMFWYRQDPGLGLRLIYFSYDVKMKEKGDIPEGYSVSREKKERFSLILESASTNQTSMYLCASRSGLAGAGGELFFGEGSRLTVL.

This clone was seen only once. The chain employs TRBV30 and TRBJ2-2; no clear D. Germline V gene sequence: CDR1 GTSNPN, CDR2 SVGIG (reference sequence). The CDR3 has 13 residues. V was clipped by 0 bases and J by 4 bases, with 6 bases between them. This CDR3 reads CAWSVTITGELFF. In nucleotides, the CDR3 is TGTGCCTGGAGTGTGACAATCACCGGGGAGCTGTTTTTT. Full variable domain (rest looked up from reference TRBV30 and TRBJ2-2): SQTIHQWPATLVQPVGSPLSLECTVEGTSNPNLYWYRQAAGRGLQLLFYSVGIGQISSEVPQNLSASRPQDRQFILSSKKLLLSDSGFYLCAWSVTITGELFFGEGSRLTVL.

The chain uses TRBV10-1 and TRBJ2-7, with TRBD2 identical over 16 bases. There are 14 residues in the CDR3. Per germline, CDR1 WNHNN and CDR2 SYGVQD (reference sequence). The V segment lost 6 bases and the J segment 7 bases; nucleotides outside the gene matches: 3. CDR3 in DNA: TGCGCCAGCAGGGGGACTAGCGGGGGGGAAGAGCAGTACTTC. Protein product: CASRGTSGGEEQYF.

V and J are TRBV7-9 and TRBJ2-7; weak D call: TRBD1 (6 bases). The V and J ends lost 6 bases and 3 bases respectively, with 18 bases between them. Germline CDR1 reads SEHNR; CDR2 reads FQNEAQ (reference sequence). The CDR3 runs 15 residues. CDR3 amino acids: CASSSNTGQSYEQYF. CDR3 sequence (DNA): TGTGCCAGCAGTTCGAATACAGGACAGAGCTACGAGCAGTACTTC.

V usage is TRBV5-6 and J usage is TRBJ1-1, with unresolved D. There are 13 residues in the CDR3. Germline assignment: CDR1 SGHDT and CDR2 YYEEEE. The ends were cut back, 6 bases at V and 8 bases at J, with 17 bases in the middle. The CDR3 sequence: CASNPPGDIEAFF. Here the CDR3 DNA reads TGTGCCAGCAACCCCCCGGGAGATATCGAAGCTTTCTTT.

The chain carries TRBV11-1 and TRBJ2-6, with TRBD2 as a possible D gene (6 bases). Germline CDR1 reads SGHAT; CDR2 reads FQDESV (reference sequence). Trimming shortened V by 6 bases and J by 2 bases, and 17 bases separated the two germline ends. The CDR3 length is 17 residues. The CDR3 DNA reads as TGTGCCAGCAGATCAGGAGGGGCGGTTCCTGGGGCCAACGTCCTGACTTTC. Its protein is CASRSGGAVPGANVLTF.

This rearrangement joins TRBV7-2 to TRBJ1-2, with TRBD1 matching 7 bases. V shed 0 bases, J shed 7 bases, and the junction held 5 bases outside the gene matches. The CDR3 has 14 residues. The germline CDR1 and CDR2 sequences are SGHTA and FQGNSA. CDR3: CASSLAGRGTGYTF. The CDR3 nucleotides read TGTGCCAGCAGCTTAGCTGGCAGGGGGACTGGCTACACCTTC.

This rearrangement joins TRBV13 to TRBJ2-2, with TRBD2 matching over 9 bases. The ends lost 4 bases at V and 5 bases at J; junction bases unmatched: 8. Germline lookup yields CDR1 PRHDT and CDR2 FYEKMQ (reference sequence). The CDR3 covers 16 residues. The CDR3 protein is CASSSLSGRRTGELFF. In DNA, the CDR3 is TGTGCCAGCAGCTCCCTGAGCGGGAGGAGAACCGGGGAGCTGTTTTTT.

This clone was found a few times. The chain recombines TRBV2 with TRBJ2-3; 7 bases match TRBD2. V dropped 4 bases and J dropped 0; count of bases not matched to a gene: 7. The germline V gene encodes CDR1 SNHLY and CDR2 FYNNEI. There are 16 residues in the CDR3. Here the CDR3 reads CASSVQGLGSTDTQYF. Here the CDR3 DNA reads TGTGCCAGCAGTGTCCAAGGACTAGGAAGCACAGATACGCAGTATTTT.

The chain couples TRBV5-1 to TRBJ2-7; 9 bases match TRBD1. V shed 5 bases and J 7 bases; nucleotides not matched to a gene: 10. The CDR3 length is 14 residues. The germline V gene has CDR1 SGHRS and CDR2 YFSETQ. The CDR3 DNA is TGCGCCAGCAGACCCCGGGACAGGGAGTGGGAGCAGTACTTC. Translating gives CASRPRDREWEQYF.